These T cell receptor beta chains were read from a single sample in a study of spatial heterogeneity in lung cancer. TCRdb processed the 5' RACE reads anew with MiXCR; each CDR3 protein has one entry. Here the sample spans around 7,900 distinct CDR3 sequences, around 7% being singletons. Material: lung tumor tissue, obtained at surgery. The source of these receptors is a male donor with early-stage non-small cell lung cancer. The CDR3 runs from the conserved cysteine through the conserved F or W. A D gene is named only where the DNA matches it firmly. Clone size, where shown, is once, few, many, or a class for clones that have expanded.

CDR3: CSVEVGQGAGEQYF; DNA: TGCAGCGTTGAAGTTGGGCAGGGGGCTGGGGAGCAGTACTTC; J: TRBJ2-7; D: TRBD1; size: medium-sized; V: TRBV29-1
CDR3: CASSLGPRIREETQYF; DNA: TGTGCCAGCAGCTTGGGGCCACGGATTCGCGAAGAGACCCAGTACTTC; J: TRBJ2-5; D: NA; size: many; V: TRBV5-4
CDR3: CASSPTYVQGADTQYF; DNA: TGTGCCAGCAGCCCTACCTATGTACAGGGAGCAGATACGCAGTATTTT; J: TRBJ2-3; D: NA; size: medium-sized; V: TRBV11-2
CDR3: CSVDIATDTQYF; DNA: TGCAGCGTTGATATTGCGACAGATACGCAGTATTTT; J: TRBJ2-3; D: NA; size: many; V: TRBV29-1
CDR3: CASSPDLINTDTQYF; DNA: TGTGCCAGCAGTCCGGACCTCATAAACACAGATACGCAGTATTTT; J: TRBJ2-3; D: NA; size: medium-sized; V: TRBV2
CDR3: CASSFAGLAGGRETQYF; DNA: TGTGCCAGCAGCTTCGCCGGACTAGCGGGGGGGCGTGAGACCCAGTACTTC; J: TRBJ2-5; D: TRBD2; size: medium-sized; V: TRBV11-2
CDR3: CASREQGARGEQYF; DNA: TGTGCCAGCAGGGAACAGGGGGCGCGGGGCGAGCAGTACTTC; J: TRBJ2-7; D: TRBD1; size: NA; V: TRBV6-1
CDR3: CASSLARGGGDTQYF; DNA: TGCGCCAGCAGCTTGGCCAGGGGGGGAGGAGATACGCAGTATTTT; J: TRBJ2-3; D: NA; size: medium-sized; V: TRBV5-1
CDR3: CASSPDRVTDTQYF; DNA: TGTGCCAGCAGCCCGGACAGGGTCACAGATACGCAGTATTTT; J: TRBJ2-3; D: TRBD1; size: many; V: TRBV6-6
CDR3: CASSVRSGANVLTF; DNA: TGTGCCAGCAGTGTGCGCTCTGGGGCCAACGTCCTGACTTTC; J: TRBJ2-6; D: NA; size: medium-sized; V: TRBV28
CDR3: CVSSPGYSNQPQHF; DNA: TGTGTCAGCTCACCCGGATATAGCAATCAGCCCCAGCATTTT; J: TRBJ1-5; D: NA; size: many; V: TRBV18
CDR3: CASSMSRAGSNEQFF; DNA: TGTGCCAGTAGTATGTCGCGGGCCGGGTCCAATGAGCAGTTCTTC; J: TRBJ2-1; D: NA; size: many; V: TRBV19
CDR3: CASSFGGRTDTQYF; DNA: TGTGCCAGCAGCTTCGGGGGGCGCACAGATACGCAGTATTTT; J: TRBJ2-3; D: NA; size: medium-sized; V: TRBV5-4
CDR3: CASSLGQAMTQYF; DNA: TGTGCCAGCAGCTTAGGGCAGGCAATGACCCAGTACTTC; J: TRBJ2-5; D: NA; size: many; V: TRBV11-2
CDR3: CSVEDTAFITSGGNEQFF; DNA: TGCAGCGTTGAAGACACAGCCTTCATCACTAGCGGGGGGAATGAGCAGTTCTTC; J: TRBJ2-1; D: TRBD2; size: NA; V: TRBV29-1
CDR3: CASSHDRDTEAFF; DNA: TGTGCCAGCAGCCACGACAGGGACACTGAAGCTTTCTTT; J: TRBJ1-1; D: TRBD1; size: medium-sized; V: TRBV7-9
CDR3: CASSQKNTGELFF; DNA: TGTGCCAGCAGCCAGAAAAACACCGGGGAGCTGTTTTTT; J: TRBJ2-2; D: NA; size: many; V: TRBV4-2
CDR3: CASRRESNTGELFF; DNA: TGTGCCAGCAGGAGGGAGTCGAACACCGGGGAGCTGTTTTTT; J: TRBJ2-2; D: NA; size: many; V: TRBV2
CDR3: CASSRGQLNSPLHF; DNA: TGTGCCAGCAGCCGGGGACAGCTGAATTCACCCCTCCACTTT; J: TRBJ1-6; D: TRBD1; size: few; V: TRBV27
CDR3: CATSPARDRLDEQYF; DNA: TGTGCCACCAGCCCCGCCCGGGACCGTTTGGACGAGCAGTACTTC; J: TRBJ2-7; D: NA; size: many; V: TRBV15
CDR3: CASSVRKGTPLHF; DNA: TGTGCCAGCAGCGTTCGGAAGGGGACCCCCCTCCACTTT; J: TRBJ1-6; D: NA; size: once; V: TRBV7-8
CDR3: CASSLGRNTEAFF; DNA: TGTGCCAGCAGTTTGGGGAGAAACACTGAAGCTTTCTTT; J: TRBJ1-1; D: NA; size: medium-sized; V: TRBV12-3/TRBV12-4
CDR3: CASSSVDSNQPQHF; DNA: TGTGCCAGCAGTTCAGTTGACAGCAATCAGCCCCAGCATTTT; J: TRBJ1-5; D: NA; size: few; V: TRBV12-3/TRBV12-4
CDR3: CASSNRGYEQYF; DNA: TGTGCCAGCAGCAATAGGGGTTACGAGCAGTACTTC; J: TRBJ2-7; D: NA; size: few; V: TRBV12-3/TRBV12-4
CDR3: CASSTRTSGGVSTDTQYF; DNA: TGTGCCAGCAGCACCCGGACTAGCGGGGGGGTTAGCACAGATACGCAGTATTTT; J: TRBJ2-3; D: TRBD2; size: medium-sized; V: TRBV5-6
CDR3: CASRRALTGRQGEAFF; DNA: TGTGCCAGCAGGCGAGCCTTGACAGGGCGTCAGGGTGAAGCTTTCTTT; J: TRBJ1-1; D: TRBD1; size: medium-sized; V: TRBV12-3/TRBV12-4
CDR3: CASSMGGQGGWRQETQYF; DNA: TGTGCCAGTAGTATGGGGGGACAGGGAGGTTGGAGACAAGAGACCCAGTACTTC; J: TRBJ2-5; D: TRBD1; size: NA; V: TRBV19
CDR3: CASSLPQETQYF; DNA: TGTGCCAGCAGCTTGCCCCAAGAGACCCAGTACTTC; J: TRBJ2-5; D: NA; size: many; V: TRBV5-4
CDR3: CANGQGGTEAFF; DNA: TGTGCCAACGGACAGGGGGGCACTGAAGCTTTCTTT; J: TRBJ1-1; D: TRBD1; size: medium-sized; V: TRBV10-3
CDR3: CASSENSGSNSPLHF; DNA: TGCGCCAGCAGTGAAAATTCGGGGTCCAATTCACCCCTCCACTTT; J: TRBJ1-6; D: NA; size: many; V: TRBV10-2
CDR3: CASRGPGDEQYF; DNA: TGTGCCAGCAGGGGCCCCGGGGACGAGCAGTACTTC; J: TRBJ2-7; D: NA; size: medium-sized; V: TRBV28
CDR3: CSALDRVLYEQYF; DNA: TGCAGTGCGTTAGACAGGGTCCTCTACGAGCAGTACTTC; J: TRBJ2-7; D: TRBD1; size: many; V: TRBV20-1
CDR3: CAWSRAANEQYF; DNA: TGTGCCTGGAGTAGGGCAGCGAACGAGCAGTACTTC; J: TRBJ2-7; D: NA; size: many; V: TRBV30
CDR3: CASSFMTDTGELFF; DNA: TGTGCCAGCAGCTTTATGACAGACACCGGGGAGCTGTTTTTT; J: TRBJ2-2; D: NA; size: many; V: TRBV5-8
CDR3: CASSGADRVLEKLFF; DNA: TGTGCCAGCAGCGGAGCTGACAGGGTTTTGGAAAAACTGTTTTTT; J: TRBJ1-4; D: TRBD1; size: medium-sized; V: TRBV11-2
CDR3: CASSLVDSQKLFF; DNA: TGTGCCAGCAGCTTGGTGGACTCTCAAAAACTGTTTTTT; J: TRBJ1-4; D: NA; size: many; V: TRBV5-6
CDR3: CASSPQGAFGNTIYF; DNA: TGTGCCAGCAGCCCCCAGGGGGCGTTTGGAAACACCATATATTTT; J: TRBJ1-3; D: TRBD1; size: medium-sized; V: TRBV7-9
CDR3: CASSLEAGINYGYTF; DNA: TGCGCCAGCAGCTTGGAAGCGGGGATCAACTATGGCTACACCTTC; J: TRBJ1-2; D: NA; size: many; V: TRBV5-1
CDR3: CASSPEGVNNQPQHF; DNA: TGTGCCAGCAGCCCGGAGGGGGTGAACAATCAGCCCCAGCATTTT; J: TRBJ1-5; D: NA; size: NA; V: TRBV5-5
CDR3: CASQDRGIGYTF; DNA: TGTGCCAGCCAGGACAGGGGCATCGGCTACACCTTC; J: TRBJ1-2; D: TRBD1; size: many; V: TRBV6-2/TRBV6-3
CDR3: CASRIGLLAGVTDTQYF; DNA: TGTGCCAGCAGGATAGGCCTTCTAGCGGGGGTCACAGATACGCAGTATTTT; J: TRBJ2-3; D: TRBD2; size: many; V: TRBV12-3/TRBV12-4
CDR3: CASSYLLRGAMRNEQFF; DNA: TGTGCCAGCAGTTACCTACTTCGAGGAGCGATGAGGAATGAGCAGTTCTTC; J: TRBJ2-1; D: NA; size: medium-sized; V: TRBV6-2/TRBV6-3
CDR3: CASTSGGSSSYEQYF; DNA: TGTGCCAGCACGTCGGGAGGGTCGAGCTCCTACGAGCAGTACTTC; J: TRBJ2-7; D: TRBD2; size: many; V: TRBV13
CDR3: CAWSGFALRGETQYF; DNA: TGTGCCTGGAGTGGGTTTGCGTTACGGGGAGAGACCCAGTACTTC; J: TRBJ2-5; D: NA; size: many; V: TRBV30
CDR3: CASSLEQGPSYEQYF; DNA: TGCGCCAGCAGCTTGGAACAGGGTCCCTCCTACGAGCAGTACTTC; J: TRBJ2-7; D: NA; size: NA; V: TRBV5-1
CDR3: CASSQDRGADTQYF; DNA: TGCGCCAGCAGTCAGGATAGAGGAGCGGATACGCAGTATTTT; J: TRBJ2-3; D: NA; size: many; V: TRBV23-1
CDR3: CASTLDTNQPQHF; DNA: TGTGCCAGCACCCTGGACACGAATCAGCCCCAGCATTTT; J: TRBJ1-5; D: NA; size: medium-sized; V: TRBV12-3/TRBV12-4